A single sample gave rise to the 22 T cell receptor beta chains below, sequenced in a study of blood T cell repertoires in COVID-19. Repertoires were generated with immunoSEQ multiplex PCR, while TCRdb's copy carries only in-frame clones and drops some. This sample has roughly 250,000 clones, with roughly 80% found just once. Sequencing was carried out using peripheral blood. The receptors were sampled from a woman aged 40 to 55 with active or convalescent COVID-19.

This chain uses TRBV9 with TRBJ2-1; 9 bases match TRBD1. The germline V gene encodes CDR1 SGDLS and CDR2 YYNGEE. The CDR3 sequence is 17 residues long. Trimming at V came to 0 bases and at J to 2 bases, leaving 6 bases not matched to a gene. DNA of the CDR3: TGTGCCAGCAGCGTAGTAAGGGACAGGGTGCCCTACAATGAGCAGTTCTTC. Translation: CASSVVRDRVPYNEQFF.

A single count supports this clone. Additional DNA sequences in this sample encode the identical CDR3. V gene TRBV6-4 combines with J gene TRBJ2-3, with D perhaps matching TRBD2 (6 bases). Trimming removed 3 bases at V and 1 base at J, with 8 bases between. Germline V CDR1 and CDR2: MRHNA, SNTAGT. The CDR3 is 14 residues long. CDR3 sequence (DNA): TGTGCCAGCAGTGAGGGCGGGGGCACAGATACGCAGTATTTT. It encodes CASSEGGGTDTQYF.

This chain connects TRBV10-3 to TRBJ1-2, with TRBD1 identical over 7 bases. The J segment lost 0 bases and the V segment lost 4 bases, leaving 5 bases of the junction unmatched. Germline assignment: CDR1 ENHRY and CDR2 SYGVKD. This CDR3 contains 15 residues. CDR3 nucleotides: TGTGCCATCAGTGGGGGGACAGACTCTAACTATGGCTACACCTTC. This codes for CAISGGTDSNYGYTF.

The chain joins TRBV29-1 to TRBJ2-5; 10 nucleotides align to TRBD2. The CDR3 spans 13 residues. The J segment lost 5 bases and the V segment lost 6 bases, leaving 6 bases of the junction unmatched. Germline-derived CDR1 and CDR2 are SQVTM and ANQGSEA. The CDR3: CSVGPTSGETQYF. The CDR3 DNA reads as TGCAGCGTAGGACCGACTAGCGGGGAGACCCAGTACTTC.

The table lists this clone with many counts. This CDR3 reads CASSAGLGTDTQYF. The CDR3 coding sequence is TGTGCCAGCAGCGCGGGACTAGGCACAGATACGCAGTATTTT. The rearrangement uses TRBV13 and TRBJ2-3, with 8 positions matching TRBD2. V shed 5 bases and J 1 base; nucleotides not matched to a gene: 2. The length of the CDR3 is 14 residues. From germline, CDR1 is PRHDT and CDR2 FYEKMQ (reference sequence).

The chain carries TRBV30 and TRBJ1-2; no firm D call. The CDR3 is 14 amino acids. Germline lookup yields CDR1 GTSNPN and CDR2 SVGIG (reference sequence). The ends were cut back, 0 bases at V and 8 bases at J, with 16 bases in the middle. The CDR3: CAWSVAQLTDGYTF. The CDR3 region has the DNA TGTGCCTGGAGTGTGGCACAGCTTACAGACGGCTACACCTTC.

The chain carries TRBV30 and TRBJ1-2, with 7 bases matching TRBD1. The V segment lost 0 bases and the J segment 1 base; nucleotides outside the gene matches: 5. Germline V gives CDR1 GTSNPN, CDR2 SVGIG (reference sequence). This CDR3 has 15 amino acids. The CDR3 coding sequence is TGTGCCTGGAGTGTACCGCCAGGGGGTAACTATGGCTACACCTTC. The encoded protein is CAWSVPPGGNYGYTF.

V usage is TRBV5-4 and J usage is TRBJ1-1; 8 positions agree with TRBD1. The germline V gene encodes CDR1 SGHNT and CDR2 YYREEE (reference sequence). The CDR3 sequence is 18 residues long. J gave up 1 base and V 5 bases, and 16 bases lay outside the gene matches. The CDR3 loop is CASSFSLYKGQANTEAFF. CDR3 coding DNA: TGTGCCAGCAGTTTTTCACTCTACAAGGGACAGGCGAACACTGAAGCTTTCTTT. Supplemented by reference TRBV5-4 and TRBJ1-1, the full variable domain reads ETGVTQSPTHLIKTRGQQVTLRCSSQSGHNTVSWYQQALGQGPQFIFQYYREEENGRGNFPPRFSGLQFPNYSSELNVNALELDDSALYLCASSFSLYKGQANTEAFFGQGTRLTVV.

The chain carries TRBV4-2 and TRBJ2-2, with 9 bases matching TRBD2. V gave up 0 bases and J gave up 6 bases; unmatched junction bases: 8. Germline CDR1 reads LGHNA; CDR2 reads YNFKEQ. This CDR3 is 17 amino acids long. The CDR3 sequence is CASSQDRSSGVPGELFF. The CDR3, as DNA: TGTGCCAGCAGCCAAGATCGGTCTAGCGGGGTCCCCGGGGAGCTGTTTTTT.

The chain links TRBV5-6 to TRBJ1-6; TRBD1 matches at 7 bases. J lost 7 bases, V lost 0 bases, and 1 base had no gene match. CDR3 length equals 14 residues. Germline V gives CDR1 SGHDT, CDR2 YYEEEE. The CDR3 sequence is CASSLARGNSPLHF. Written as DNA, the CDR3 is TGTGCCAGCAGCTTGGCCAGGGGGAATTCACCCCTCCACTTT.

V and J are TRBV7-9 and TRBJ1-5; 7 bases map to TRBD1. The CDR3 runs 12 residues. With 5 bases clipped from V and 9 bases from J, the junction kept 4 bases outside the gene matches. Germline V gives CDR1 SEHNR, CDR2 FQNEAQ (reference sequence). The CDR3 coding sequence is TGTGCCAGCAGCCTAAACAGGGGGCCCCAGCATTTT. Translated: CASSLNRGPQHF. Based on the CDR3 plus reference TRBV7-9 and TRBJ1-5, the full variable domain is DTGVSQNPRHKITKRGQNVTFRCDPISEHNRLYWYRQTLGQGPEFLTYFQNEAQLEKSRLLSDRFSAERPKGSFSTLEIQRTEQGDSAMYLCASSLNRGPQHFGDGTRLSIL.

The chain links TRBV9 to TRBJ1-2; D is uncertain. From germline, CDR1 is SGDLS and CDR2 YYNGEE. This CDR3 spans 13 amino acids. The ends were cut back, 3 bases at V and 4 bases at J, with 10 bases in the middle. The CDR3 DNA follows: TGTGCCAGCAGCGCTGAGGGAACCTATGGCTACACCTTC. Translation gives CASSAEGTYGYTF.

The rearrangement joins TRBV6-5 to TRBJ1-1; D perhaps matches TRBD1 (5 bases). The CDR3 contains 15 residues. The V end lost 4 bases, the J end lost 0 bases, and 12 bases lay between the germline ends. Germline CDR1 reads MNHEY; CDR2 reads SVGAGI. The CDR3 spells CASSFARGMNTEAFF. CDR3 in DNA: TGTGCCAGCAGTTTTGCAAGGGGAATGAACACTGAAGCTTTCTTT.

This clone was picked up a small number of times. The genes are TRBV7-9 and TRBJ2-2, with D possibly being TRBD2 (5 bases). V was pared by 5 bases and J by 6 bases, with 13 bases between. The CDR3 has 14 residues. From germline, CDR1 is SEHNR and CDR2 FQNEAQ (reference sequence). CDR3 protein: CASSPVRDAGELFF. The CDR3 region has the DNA TGTGCCAGCAGCCCAGTTCGGGATGCCGGGGAGCTGTTTTTT.

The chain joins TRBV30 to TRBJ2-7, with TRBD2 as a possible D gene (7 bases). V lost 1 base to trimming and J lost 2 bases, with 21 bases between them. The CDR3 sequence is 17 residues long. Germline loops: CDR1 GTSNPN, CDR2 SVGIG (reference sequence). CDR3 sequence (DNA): TGTGCCTGGAGTGATGCCCGTATGGGGGGGGCCCCCTACGAGCAGTACTTC. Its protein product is CAWSDARMGGAPYEQYF.

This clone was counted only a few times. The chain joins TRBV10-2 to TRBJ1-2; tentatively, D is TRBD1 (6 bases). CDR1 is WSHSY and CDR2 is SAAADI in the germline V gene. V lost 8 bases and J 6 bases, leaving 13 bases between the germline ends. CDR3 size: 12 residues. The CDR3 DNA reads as TGCGCCAGCGGCACAGGGATAGATGGCTACACCTTC. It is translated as CASGTGIDGYTF.

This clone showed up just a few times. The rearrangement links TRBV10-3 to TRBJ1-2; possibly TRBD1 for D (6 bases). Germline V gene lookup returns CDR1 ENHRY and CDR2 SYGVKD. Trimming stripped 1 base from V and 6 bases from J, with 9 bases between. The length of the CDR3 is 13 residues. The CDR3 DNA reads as TGTGCCATCAGTGAGTATGGGGGCGATGGCTACACCTTC. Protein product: CAISEYGGDGYTF.

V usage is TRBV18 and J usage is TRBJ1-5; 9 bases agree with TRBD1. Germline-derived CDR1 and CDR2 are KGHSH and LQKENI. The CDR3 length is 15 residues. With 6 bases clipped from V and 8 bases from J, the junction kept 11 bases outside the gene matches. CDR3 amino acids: CASSPTGGSSEPQHF. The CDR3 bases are TGTGCCAGCTCCCCTACAGGGGGCTCTTCTGAGCCCCAGCATTTT.

The CDR3 here is CASSHRLAGVLGELFF. CDR3 sequence (DNA): TGTGCCAGCAGCCACCGACTAGCGGGGGTACTCGGGGAGCTGTTTTTT. This chain joins TRBV5-8 and TRBJ2-2; TRBD2 agrees at 12 bases. Germline V lookup: CDR1 SGHTS, CDR2 YDEGEE. J gave up 7 bases and V 4 bases, and 8 bases lay outside the gene matches. The CDR3 has 16 amino acids.

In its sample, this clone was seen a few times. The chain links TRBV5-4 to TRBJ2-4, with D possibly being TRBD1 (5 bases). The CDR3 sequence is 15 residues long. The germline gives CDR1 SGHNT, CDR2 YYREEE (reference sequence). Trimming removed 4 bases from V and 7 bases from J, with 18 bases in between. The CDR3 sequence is CASSGDQGSRNIQYF. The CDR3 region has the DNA TGTGCCAGCAGCGGTGATCAGGGTTCCAGGAACATTCAGTACTTC.

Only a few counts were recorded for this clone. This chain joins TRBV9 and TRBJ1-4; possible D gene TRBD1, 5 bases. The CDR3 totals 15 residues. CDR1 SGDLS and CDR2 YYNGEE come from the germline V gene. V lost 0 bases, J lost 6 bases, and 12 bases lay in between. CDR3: CASSVGNRWDEKLFF. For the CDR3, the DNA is TGTGCCAGCAGCGTAGGCAACAGGTGGGATGAAAAACTGTTTTTT.

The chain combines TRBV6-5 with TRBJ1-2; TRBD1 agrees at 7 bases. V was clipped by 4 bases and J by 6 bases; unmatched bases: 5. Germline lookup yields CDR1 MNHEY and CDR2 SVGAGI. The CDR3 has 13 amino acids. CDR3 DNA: TGTGCCAGCAGTTCCCGACAGGGAAATGGCTACACCTTC. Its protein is CASSSRQGNGYTF.